The clone carrying this TCR beta chain was counted a single time. This record comes from a study of shared clonotypes between healthy human individuals. Assay: immunoSEQ multiplex PCR; the TCRdb copy retains only in-frame clones and omits some. The table includes 2 million to 2.5 million clones, around 90% detected once. This receptor was obtained from a man younger than 35 in good health. Some clones in this sample may be carry-over from other donors' samples. The sample comprised naive CD4+ T cells from PBMCs. Subset denoted: CD45RA+ positively selected.

The CDR3 DNA reads TGTGCCTGGACTATCACCAGTGGGGGGTCGGGCTACGAGCAGTACTTC. This translates into CAWTITSGGSGYEQYF. The J gene is TRBJ2-7, the V gene TRBV30, with D possibly being TRBD2 (6 bases). CDR1 and CDR2 (germline): GTSNPN, SVGIG (reference sequence). This CDR3 is built from 16 residues. V was trimmed by 4 bases and J by 3 bases, leaving 22 bases between them.